One and the same sample provided the 11 T cell receptor beta chains below, sequenced in a study of cytomegalovirus exposure and HLA in healthy donors. The protocol was immunoSEQ multiplex PCR, while the TCRdb copy is restricted to in-frame clones and leaves out a portion. Here the sample spans 150,000 to 180,000 clones, roughly 84% being singletons. Sequenced input: PBMCs. The origin of the receptors is a human donor in good health.

In this sample, this clone turned up once. This chain links TRBV5-5 with TRBJ1-1; weak D call: TRBD1 (5 bases). The V gene's germline CDR1 is SGHKS and CDR2 YYEKEE (reference sequence). Trimming stripped 2 bases from V and 5 bases from J, with 16 bases between. CDR3 length equals 15 residues. Here the CDR3 reads CASSFWLLPGTEAFF. Written as DNA, the CDR3 is TGTGCCAGCAGCTTTTGGCTCCTACCAGGGACTGAAGCTTTCTTT.

This chain connects TRBV5-4 to TRBJ2-1, with D unresolved. The CDR3 runs 13 residues. Germline CDR1 SGHNT, CDR2 YYREEE (reference sequence). Trimming pared 0 bases from V and 5 bases from J, leaving 6 bases between. CDR3 bases: TGTGCCAGCAGCTTGGTCGTAGACAATGAGCAGTTCTTC. It is translated as CASSLVVDNEQFF.

Turning to this clone: The same CDR3 arises from other DNA sequences in this sample as well. This chain connects TRBV18 to TRBJ2-7, with D perhaps matching TRBD2 (6 bases). CDR3 length: 13 residues. V was pared by 2 bases and J by 1 base, with 6 bases between. Per germline, CDR1 KGHSH and CDR2 LQKENI. Written as DNA, the CDR3 is TGTGCCAGCTCACCAGGACTATCCTACGAGCAGTACTTC. This gives the protein CASSPGLSYEQYF.

This clone was seen just once. V gene TRBV6-6 combines with J gene TRBJ2-3, with D maybe TRBD2 (5 bases). V lost 7 bases and J 0 bases, leaving 17 bases between the germline ends. Looked up from germline, CDR1 is MNHNY and CDR2 is SVGAGI (reference sequence). CDR3 size: 16 residues. DNA for the CDR3: TGTGCCAGCATCTCCTCCCCGGGGAGAAGCACAGATACGCAGTATTTT. It yields the protein CASISSPGRSTDTQYF.

The chain recombines TRBV5-3 with TRBJ1-5, with 8 bases matching TRBD1. TRBV5-3 is noted as an ORF with a role that remains uncertain. V lost 1 base to trimming and J lost 1 base; unmatched junction nucleotides: 10. There are 18 residues in the CDR3. CDR3 in amino acids: CARSLFPGQGQSNQPQHF. The CDR3 DNA follows: TGTGCCAGAAGCTTGTTTCCCGGACAGGGTCAAAGCAATCAGCCCCAGCATTTT.

About this clone: The junction shows a germline mismatch at one end, possibly a read error. The gene calls are TRBV2 and TRBJ1-1, with D perhaps TRBD1 (5 bases). Germline lookup yields CDR1 SNHLY and CDR2 FYNNEI. CDR3 length: 12 amino acids. CDR3: CASSYSRDPRDF. In nucleotides, the CDR3 is TGTGCCAGCAGTTATTCCCGGGACCCGCGGGACTTT.

V gene TRBV15 combines with J gene TRBJ1-1; D might be TRBD1 (6 bases). The CDR3 totals 16 residues. V was trimmed by 0 bases and J by 1 base, leaving 12 bases between them. Per germline, CDR1 LNHNV and CDR2 YYDKDF (reference sequence). This CDR3 reads CATSRDRTDSNTEAFF. The CDR3 bases are TGTGCCACCAGCAGAGATCGGACAGACTCGAACACTGAAGCTTTCTTT.

This rearrangement joins TRBV15 to TRBJ2-7; 7 positions agree with TRBD1. This CDR3 contains 14 residues. The junction had 7 bases not matched to a gene; V was cut back by 5 bases and J by 3 bases. Germline V lookup: CDR1 LNHNV, CDR2 YYDKDF (reference sequence). CDR3 sequence (DNA): TGTGCCACCAGCTTGGACAGGCATGGCTACGAGCAGTACTTC. Translated, it gives CATSLDRHGYEQYF.

The chain uses TRBV7-9 and TRBJ1-1; 9 bases are shared with TRBD1. With 6 bases clipped from V and 11 bases from J, the junction kept 13 bases outside the gene matches. The CDR3 loop spans 14 amino acids. CDR1 is SEHNR and CDR2 is FQNEAQ in the germline V gene (reference sequence). The CDR3 spells CASRTGTGNLEAFF. The CDR3 DNA reads TGTGCCAGCAGGACCGGGACAGGGAATCTTGAGGCTTTCTTT.

The V and J genes are TRBV5-1 and TRBJ2-7; 7 bases agree with TRBD1. Germline-derived CDR1 and CDR2 are SGHRS and YFSETQ. The ends lost 6 bases at V and 3 bases at J; junction bases unmatched: 3. This CDR3 region has 12 residues. The CDR3 is CASKPGGYEQYF. For the CDR3, the DNA is TGCGCCAGCAAACCAGGGGGCTACGAGCAGTACTTC.

The chain couples TRBV7-9 to TRBJ2-2; 10 nucleotides match TRBD2. The ends lost 5 bases at V and 5 bases at J; junction bases unmatched: 2. The CDR3 sequence is 14 residues long. The germline CDR1 and CDR2 sequences are SEHNR and FQNEAQ (reference sequence). This CDR3 is CASSVLAGTGELFF. In nucleotides, the CDR3 is TGTGCCAGCAGCGTACTAGCGGGAACCGGGGAGCTGTTTTTT.